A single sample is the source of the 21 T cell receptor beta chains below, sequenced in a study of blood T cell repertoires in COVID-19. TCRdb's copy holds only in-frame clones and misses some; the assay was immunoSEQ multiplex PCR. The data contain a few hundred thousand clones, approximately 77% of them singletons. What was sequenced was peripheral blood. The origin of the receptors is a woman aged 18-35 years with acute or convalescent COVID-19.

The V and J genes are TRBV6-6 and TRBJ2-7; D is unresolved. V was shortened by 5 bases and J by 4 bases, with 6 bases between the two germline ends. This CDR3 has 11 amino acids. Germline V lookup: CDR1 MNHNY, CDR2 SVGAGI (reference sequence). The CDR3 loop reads CASSTVYEQYF. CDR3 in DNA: TGTGCCAGCAGTACGGTTTACGAGCAGTACTTC.

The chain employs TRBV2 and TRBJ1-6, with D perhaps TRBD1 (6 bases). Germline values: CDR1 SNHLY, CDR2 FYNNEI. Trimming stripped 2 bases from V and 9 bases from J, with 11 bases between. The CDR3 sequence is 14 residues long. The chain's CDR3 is CASSEMAGVSPLHF. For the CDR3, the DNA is TGTGCCAGCAGTGAAATGGCAGGGGTTTCACCCCTCCACTTT.

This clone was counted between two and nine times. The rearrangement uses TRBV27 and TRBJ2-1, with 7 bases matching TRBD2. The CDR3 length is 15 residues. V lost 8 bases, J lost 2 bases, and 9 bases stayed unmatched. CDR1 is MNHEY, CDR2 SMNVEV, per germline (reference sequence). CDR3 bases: TGTGCCAGCCGAGAAGCGGGAAGCGCCTACAATGAGCAGTTCTTC. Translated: CASREAGSAYNEQFF.

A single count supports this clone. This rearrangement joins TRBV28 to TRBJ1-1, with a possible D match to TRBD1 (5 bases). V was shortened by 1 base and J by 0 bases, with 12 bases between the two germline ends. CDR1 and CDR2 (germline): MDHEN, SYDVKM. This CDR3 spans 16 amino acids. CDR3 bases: TGTGCCAGCAGTTTATCGGCAGGGCCCATGAACACTGAAGCTTTCTTT. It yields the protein CASSLSAGPMNTEAFF.

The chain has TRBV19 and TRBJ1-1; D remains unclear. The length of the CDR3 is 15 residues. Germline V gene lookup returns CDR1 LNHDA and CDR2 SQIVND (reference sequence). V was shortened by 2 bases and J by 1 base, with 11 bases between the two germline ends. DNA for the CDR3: TGTGCCAGTAGTATATTTTGGGGAGCGAACACTGAAGCTTTCTTT. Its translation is CASSIFWGANTEAFF.

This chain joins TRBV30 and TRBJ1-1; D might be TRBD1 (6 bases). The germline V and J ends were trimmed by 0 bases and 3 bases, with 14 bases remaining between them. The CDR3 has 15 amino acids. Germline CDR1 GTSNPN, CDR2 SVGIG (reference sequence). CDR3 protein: CAWSVGQGRDTEAFF. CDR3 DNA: TGTGCCTGGAGTGTCGGGCAGGGGAGAGACACTGAAGCTTTCTTT.

The CDR3 here is CASSLEGNLYEQYF. The CDR3 DNA reads TGTGCCAGCAGCTTAGAGGGGAATCTATACGAGCAGTACTTC. The chain couples TRBV7-9 to TRBJ2-7; D perhaps matches TRBD1 (5 bases). Trimming cost V 1 base and J 4 bases, with 11 bases left between them. The germline gives CDR1 SEHNR, CDR2 FQNEAQ (reference sequence). This CDR3 has 14 amino acids.

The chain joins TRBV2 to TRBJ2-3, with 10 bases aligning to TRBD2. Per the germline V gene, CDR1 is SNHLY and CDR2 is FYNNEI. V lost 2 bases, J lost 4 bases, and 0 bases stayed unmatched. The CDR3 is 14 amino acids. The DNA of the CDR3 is TGTGCCAGCAGTGAACTAGCGGGAGCAGATACGCAGTATTTT. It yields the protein CASSELAGADTQYF.

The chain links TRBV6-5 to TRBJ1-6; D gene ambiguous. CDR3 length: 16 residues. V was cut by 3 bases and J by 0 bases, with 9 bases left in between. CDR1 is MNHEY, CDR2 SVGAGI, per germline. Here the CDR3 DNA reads TGTGCCAGCAGTTATTTGGGGAGCTCCTATAATTCACCCCTCCACTTT. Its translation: CASSYLGSSYNSPLHF.

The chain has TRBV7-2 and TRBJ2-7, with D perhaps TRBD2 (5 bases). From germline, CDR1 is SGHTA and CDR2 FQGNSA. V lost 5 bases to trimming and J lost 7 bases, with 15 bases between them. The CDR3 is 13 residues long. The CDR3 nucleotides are TGTGCCAGCAGCCCCCGGGATTTGGGAGAGCAGTACTTC. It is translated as CASSPRDLGEQYF.

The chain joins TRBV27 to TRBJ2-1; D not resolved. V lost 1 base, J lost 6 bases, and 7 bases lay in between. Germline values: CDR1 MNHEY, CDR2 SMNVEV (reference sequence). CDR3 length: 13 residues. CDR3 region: CASSLFAINEQFF. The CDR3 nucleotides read TGTGCCAGCAGTTTATTCGCGATCAATGAGCAGTTCTTC.

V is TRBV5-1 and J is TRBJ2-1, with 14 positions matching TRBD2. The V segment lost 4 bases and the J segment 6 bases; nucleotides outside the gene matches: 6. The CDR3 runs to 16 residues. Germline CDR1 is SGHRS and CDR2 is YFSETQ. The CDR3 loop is CASSPGTSGRSNEQFF. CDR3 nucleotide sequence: TGCGCCAGCAGCCCCGGGACTAGCGGGAGAAGCAATGAGCAGTTCTTC. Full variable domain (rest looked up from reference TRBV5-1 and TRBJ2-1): KAGVTQTPRYLIKTRGQQVTLSCSPISGHRSVSWYQQTPGQGLQFLFEYFSETQRNKGNFPGRFSGRQFSNSRSEMNVSTLELGDSALYLCASSPGTSGRSNEQFFGPGTRLTVL.

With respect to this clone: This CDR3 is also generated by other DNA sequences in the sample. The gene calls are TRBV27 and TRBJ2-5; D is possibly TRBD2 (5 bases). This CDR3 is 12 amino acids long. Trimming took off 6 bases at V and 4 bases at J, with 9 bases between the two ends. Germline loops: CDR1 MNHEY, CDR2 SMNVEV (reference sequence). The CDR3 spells CASRRGGETQYF. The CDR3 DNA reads TGTGCCAGCAGACGTGGAGGAGAGACCCAGTACTTC.

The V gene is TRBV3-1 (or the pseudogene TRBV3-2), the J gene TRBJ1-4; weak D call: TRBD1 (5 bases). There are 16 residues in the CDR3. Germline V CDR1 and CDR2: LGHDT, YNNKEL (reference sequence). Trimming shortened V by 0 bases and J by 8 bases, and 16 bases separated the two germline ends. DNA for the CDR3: TGTGCCAGCAGCCAAGATGGAGGGGCGGGGAGGGAAAAACTGTTTTTT. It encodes CASSQDGGAGREKLFF.

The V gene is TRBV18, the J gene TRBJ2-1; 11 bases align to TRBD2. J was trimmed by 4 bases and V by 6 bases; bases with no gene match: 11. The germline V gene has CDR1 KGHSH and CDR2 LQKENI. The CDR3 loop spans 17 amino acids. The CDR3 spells CASSQKSGTSGYNEQFF. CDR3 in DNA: TGTGCCAGCTCCCAGAAAAGCGGGACTAGCGGTTACAATGAGCAGTTCTTC.

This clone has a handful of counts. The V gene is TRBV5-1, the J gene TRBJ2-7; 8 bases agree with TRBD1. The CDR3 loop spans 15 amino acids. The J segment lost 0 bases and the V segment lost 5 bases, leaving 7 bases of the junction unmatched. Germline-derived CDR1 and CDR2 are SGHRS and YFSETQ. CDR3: CASRNPTGASYEQYF. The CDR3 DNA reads TGCGCCAGCAGAAACCCGACAGGGGCCTCCTACGAGCAGTACTTC.

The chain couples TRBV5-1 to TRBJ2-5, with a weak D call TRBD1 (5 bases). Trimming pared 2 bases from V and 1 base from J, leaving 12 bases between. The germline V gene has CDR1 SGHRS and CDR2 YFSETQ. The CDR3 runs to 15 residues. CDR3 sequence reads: CASSFAGLIQETQYF. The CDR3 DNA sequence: TGCGCCAGCAGCTTCGCAGGGCTGATCCAAGAGACCCAGTACTTC.

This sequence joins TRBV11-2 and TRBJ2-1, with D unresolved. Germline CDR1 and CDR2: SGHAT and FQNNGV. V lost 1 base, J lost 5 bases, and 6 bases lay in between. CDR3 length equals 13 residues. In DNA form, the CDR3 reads TGTGCCAGCAGCTTAGTGTCAAACAATGAGCAGTTCTTC. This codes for CASSLVSNNEQFF.

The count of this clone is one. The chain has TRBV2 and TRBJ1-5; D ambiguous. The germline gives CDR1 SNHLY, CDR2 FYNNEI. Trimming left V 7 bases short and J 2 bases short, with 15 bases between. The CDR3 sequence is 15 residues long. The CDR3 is CASKFQADGNQPQHF. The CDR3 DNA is TGTGCCAGCAAGTTCCAGGCCGATGGCAATCAGCCCCAGCATTTT.

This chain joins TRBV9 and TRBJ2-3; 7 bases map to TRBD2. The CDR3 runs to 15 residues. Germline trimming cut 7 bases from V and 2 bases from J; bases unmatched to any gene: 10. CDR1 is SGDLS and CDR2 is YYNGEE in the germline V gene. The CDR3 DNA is TGTGCCAGCGCGCAGCGGGACTATACCACAGATACGCAGTATTTT. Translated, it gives CASAQRDYTTDTQYF.

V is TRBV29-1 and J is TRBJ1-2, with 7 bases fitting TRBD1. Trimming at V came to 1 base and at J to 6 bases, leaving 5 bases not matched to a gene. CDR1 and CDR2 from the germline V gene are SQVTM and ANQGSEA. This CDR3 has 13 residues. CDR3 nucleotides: TGCAGCGTTGAAGTCCTCAGGGGGGATGGCTACACCTTC. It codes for CSVEVLRGDGYTF.